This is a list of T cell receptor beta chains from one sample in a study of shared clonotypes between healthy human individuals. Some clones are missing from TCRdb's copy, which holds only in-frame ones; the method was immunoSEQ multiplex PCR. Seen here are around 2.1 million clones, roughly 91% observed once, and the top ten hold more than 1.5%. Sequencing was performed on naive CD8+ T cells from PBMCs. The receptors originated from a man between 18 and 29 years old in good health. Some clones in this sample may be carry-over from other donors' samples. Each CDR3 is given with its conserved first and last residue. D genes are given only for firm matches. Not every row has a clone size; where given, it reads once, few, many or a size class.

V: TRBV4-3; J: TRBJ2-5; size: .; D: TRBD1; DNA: TGCGCCAGCAGCCAAGTTCAGGGGGCCGGGGAGACCCAGTACTTC; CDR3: CASSQVQGAGETQYF
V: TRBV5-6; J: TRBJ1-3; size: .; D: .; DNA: TGTGCCAGCAGCTTTGCCTCAGGTTCTGGAAACACCATATATTTT; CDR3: CASSFASGSGNTIYF
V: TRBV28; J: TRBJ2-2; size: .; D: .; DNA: TGTGCCAGCAGCACCTCTCGCGGACAGCAGTTGGGCACCGGGGAGCTGTTTTTT; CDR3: CASSTSRGQQLGTGELFF
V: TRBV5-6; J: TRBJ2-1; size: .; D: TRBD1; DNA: TGTGCCAGCGGACCCTGGACAGGGGAGCTTGAGCAGTTCTTC; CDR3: CASGPWTGELEQFF
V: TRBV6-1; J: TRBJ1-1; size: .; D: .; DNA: TGTGCCAGCAGTACCTGGGACGGGAAGGCTTTCTTT; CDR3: CASSTWDGKAFF
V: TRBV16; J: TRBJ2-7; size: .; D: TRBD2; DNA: TGTGCCAGCAGCCAACAGCGGGAGGGCCATTACGAGCAGTACTTC; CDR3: CASSQQREGHYEQYF
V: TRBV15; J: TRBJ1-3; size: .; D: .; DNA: TGTGCCACCAGCAGAGATACAGGATCTGGAAACACCATATATTTT; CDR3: CATSRDTGSGNTIYF
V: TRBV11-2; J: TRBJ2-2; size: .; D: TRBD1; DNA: TGTGCCAGCAGCTTAGGCCCAGGACAGGAATACACCGGGGAGCTGTTTTTT; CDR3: CASSLGPGQEYTGELFF
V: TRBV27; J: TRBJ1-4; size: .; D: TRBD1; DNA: TGTGCCAGCAGTTTATGGGGACAGCCTGAAAAACTGTTTTTT; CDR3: CASSLWGQPEKLFF
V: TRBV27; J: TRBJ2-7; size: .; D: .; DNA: TGTGCCAGCAGTTTAGGGCGGGGCCCCTACGAGCAGTACTTC; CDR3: CASSLGRGPYEQYF
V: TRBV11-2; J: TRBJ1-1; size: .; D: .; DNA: TGTGCCAGCAGCACTCGACCGGCGGGGGACACTGAAGCTTTCTTT; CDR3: CASSTRPAGDTEAFF
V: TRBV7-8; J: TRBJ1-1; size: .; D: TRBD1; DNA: TGTGCCAGCAGCGGACGACAGGGGGCAGTATCTGAAGCTTTCTTT; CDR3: CASSGRQGAVSEAFF
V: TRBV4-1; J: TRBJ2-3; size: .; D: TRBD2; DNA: TGCGCCAGCAGCCTGGGGACTACAAGCACGGATACGCAGTATTTT; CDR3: CASSLGTTSTDTQYF
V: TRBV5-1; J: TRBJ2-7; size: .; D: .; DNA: TGCGCCAGCAGAGGCGGACTACCCTACTCCTACGAGCAGTACTTC; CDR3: CASRGGLPYSYEQYF
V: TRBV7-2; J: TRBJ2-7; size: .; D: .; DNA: TGTGCCAGCAGCTTACCCAATAGGGGAAGCTCCTACGAGCAGTACTTC; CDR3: CASSLPNRGSSYEQYF
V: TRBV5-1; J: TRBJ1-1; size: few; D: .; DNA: TGCGCCAGCAGCTTGGACACGACTTTGAACACTGAAGCTTTCTTT; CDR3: CASSLDTTLNTEAFF
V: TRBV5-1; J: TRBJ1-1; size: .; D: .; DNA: TGCGCCAGCAGCTTGGGCGGTTACCGCTGGTTGAACACTGAAGCTTTCTTT; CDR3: CASSLGGYRWLNTEAFF
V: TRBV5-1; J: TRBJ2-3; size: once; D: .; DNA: TGCGCCAGCAGCTTGGGTGGGGAGGATACGCAGTATTTT; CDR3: CASSLGGEDTQYF
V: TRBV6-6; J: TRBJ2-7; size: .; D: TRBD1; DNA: TGTGCCAGCAGCCCTAGGGGGACAGGGTCTGGAGCCGAGCAGTACTTC; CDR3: CASSPRGTGSGAEQYF
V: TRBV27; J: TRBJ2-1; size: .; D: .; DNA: TGTGCCAGCAGTTCTCAGTTTAGCTCCTACAATGAGCAGTTCTTC; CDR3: CASSSQFSSYNEQFF
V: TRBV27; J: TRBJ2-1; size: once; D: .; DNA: TGTGCCAGCAGTTTTGGGCCGGACAATGAGCAGTTCTTC; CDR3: CASSFGPDNEQFF
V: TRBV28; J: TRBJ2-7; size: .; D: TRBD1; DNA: TGTGCCAGCAGTCCTCGACCGACAGGGTCGTACGAGCAGTACTTC; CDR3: CASSPRPTGSYEQYF
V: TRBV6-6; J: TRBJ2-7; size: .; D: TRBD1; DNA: TGTGCCAGCCTTACCGGGACAGGCGAGCAGTACTTC; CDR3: CASLTGTGEQYF
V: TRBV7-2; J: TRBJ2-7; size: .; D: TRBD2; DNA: TGTGCCAGCAGCTTAGCCCTAGCGGGAGAGGTATCCTACGAGCAGTACTTC; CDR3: CASSLALAGEVSYEQYF
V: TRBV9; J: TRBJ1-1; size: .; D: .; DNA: TGTGCCAGCACCCCGGGGCGAACTGAAGCTTTCTTT; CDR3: CASTPGRTEAFF
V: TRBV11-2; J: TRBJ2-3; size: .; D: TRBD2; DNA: TGTGCCAGCAGCTCCGGACTAGCGGGAGCAGATACGCAGTATTTT; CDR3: CASSSGLAGADTQYF
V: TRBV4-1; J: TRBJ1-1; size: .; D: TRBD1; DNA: TGCGCCAGCAGCCATAGAGGGACAGATACCATGAACACTGAAGCTTTCTTT; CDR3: CASSHRGTDTMNTEAFF